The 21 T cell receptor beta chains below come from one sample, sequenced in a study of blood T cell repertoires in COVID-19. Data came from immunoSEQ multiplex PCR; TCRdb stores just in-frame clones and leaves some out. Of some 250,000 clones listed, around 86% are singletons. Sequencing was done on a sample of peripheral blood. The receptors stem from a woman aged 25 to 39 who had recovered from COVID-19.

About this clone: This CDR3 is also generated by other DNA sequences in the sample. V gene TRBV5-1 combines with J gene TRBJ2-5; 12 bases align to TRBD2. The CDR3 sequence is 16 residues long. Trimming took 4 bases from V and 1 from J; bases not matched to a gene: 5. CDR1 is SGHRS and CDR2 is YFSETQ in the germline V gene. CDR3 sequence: CASSTALAGGQETQYF. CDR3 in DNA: TGCGCCAGCAGCACCGCACTAGCGGGGGGCCAAGAGACCCAGTACTTC.

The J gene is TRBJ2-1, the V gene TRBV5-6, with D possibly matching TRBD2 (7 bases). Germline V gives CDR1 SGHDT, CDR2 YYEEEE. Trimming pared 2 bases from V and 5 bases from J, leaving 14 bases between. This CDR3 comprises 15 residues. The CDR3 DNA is TGTGCCAGCAGCTTCCGGGCGGGGGCTAACAATGAGCAGTTCTTC. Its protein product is CASSFRAGANNEQFF.

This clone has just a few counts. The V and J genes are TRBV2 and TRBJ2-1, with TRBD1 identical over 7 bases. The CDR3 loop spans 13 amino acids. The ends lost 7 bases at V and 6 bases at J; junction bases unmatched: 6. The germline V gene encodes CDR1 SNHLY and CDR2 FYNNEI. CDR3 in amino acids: CASKRDRANEQFF. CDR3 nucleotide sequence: TGTGCCAGCAAACGAGACAGGGCCAATGAGCAGTTCTTC.

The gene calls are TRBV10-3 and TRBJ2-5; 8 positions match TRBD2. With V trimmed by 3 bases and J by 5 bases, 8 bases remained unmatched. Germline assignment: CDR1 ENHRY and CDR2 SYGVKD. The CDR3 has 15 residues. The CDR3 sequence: CAISDTAGELETQYF. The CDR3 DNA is TGTGCCATCAGTGATACAGCGGGGGAGTTGGAGACCCAGTACTTC.

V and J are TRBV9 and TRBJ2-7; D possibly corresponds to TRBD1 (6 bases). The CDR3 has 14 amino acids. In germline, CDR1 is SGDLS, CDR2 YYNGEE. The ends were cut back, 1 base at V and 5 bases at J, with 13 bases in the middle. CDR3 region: CASSVRAGEHEQYF. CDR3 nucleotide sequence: TGTGCCAGCAGCGTAAGGGCAGGGGAACACGAGCAGTACTTC.

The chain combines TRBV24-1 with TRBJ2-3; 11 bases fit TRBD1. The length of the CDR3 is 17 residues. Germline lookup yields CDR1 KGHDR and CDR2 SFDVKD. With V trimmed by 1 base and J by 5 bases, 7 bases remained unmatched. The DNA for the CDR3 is TGTGCCACCAGTGATTTCAAGGACAGGGGGCAGGGAGATACGCAGTATTTT. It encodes CATSDFKDRGQGDTQYF.

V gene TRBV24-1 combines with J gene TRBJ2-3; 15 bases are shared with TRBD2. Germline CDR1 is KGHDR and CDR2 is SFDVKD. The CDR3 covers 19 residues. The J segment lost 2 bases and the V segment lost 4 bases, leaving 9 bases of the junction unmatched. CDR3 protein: CATSDPGLAGGGATDTQYF. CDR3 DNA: TGTGCCACCAGTGACCCGGGACTAGCGGGGGGCGGGGCCACAGATACGCAGTATTTT.

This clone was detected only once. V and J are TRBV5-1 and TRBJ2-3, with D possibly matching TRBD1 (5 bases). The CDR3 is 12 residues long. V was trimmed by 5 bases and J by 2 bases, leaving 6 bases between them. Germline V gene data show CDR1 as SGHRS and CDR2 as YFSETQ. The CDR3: CASRQATDTQYF. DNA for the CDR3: TGCGCCAGCAGACAGGCCACAGATACGCAGTATTTT.

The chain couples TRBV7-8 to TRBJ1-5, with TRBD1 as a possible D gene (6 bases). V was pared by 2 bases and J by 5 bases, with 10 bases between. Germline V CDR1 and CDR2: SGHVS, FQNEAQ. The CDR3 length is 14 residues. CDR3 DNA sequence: TGTGCCAGCAGCTTAAGGGACACCTATCAGCCCCAGCATTTT. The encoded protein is CASSLRDTYQPQHF.

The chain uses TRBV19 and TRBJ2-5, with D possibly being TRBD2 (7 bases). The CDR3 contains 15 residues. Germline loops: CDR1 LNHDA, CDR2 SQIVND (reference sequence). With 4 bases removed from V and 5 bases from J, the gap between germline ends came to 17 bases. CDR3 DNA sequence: TGTGCCAGTAGTAGCCCGGGGGGCGCAGGGGAGACCCAGTACTTC. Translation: CASSSPGGAGETQYF.

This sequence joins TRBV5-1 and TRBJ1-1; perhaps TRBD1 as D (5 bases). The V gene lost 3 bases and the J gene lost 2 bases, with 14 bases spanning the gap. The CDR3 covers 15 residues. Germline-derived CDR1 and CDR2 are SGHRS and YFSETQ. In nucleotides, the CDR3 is TGCGCCAGCAGCTCCTCCCCTAGGGGAAACACTGAAGCTTTCTTT. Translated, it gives CASSSSPRGNTEAFF.

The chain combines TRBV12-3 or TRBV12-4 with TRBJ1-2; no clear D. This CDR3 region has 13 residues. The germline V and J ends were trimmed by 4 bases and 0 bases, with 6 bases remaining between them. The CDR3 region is CASSSQANYGYTF. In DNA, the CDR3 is TGTGCCAGCAGTTCTCAGGCTAACTATGGCTACACCTTC.

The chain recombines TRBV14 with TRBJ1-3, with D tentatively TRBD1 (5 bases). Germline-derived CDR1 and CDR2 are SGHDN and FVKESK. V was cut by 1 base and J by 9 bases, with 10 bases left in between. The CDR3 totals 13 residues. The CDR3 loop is CASSQVGAVTIYF. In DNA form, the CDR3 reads TGTGCCAGCAGCCAAGTAGGGGCAGTCACCATATATTTT.

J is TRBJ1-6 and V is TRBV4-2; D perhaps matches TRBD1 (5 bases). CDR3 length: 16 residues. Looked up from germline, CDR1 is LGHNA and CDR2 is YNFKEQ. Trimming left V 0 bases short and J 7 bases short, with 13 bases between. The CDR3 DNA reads TGTGCCAGCAGCCAAGAACCCAAGGGGTCCAATTCACCCCTCCACTTT. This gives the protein CASSQEPKGSNSPLHF.

CDR3 nucleotides: TGTGCCAGCAGTCCGGAGGGGAGTCAGGTCAGGCGCGAGCAGTACTTC. It is translated as CASSPEGSQVRREQYF. V is TRBV7-9 and J is TRBJ2-7, with a tentative D call TRBD2 (6 bases). Per germline, CDR1 SEHNR and CDR2 FQNEAQ (reference sequence). V gave up 6 bases and J gave up 6 bases, with 24 bases separating them. CDR3 size: 16 residues. Based on the CDR3 plus reference TRBV7-9 and TRBJ2-7, the full variable domain is DTGVSQNPRHKITKRGQNVTFRCDPISEHNRLYWYRQTLGQGPEFLTYFQNEAQLEKSRLLSDRFSAERPKGSFSTLEIQRTEQGDSAMYLCASSPEGSQVRREQYFGPGTRLTVT.

The CDR3 sequence is CASSLQQGGSEKLFF. The CDR3 DNA follows: TGCGCCAGCAGCTTACAACAGGGTGGCAGTGAAAAACTGTTTTTT. V and J are TRBV5-1 and TRBJ1-4; tentative D call: TRBD1 (6 bases). Germline loops: CDR1 SGHRS, CDR2 YFSETQ. The CDR3 contains 15 residues. V was shortened by 2 bases and J by 7 bases, with 15 bases between the two germline ends.

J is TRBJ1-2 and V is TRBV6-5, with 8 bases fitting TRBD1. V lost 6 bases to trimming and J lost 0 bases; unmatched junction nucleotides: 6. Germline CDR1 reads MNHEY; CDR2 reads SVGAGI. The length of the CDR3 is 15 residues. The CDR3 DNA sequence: TGTGCCAGCAGGCTAGGACAGGGAGCTAACTATGGCTACACCTTC. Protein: CASRLGQGANYGYTF.

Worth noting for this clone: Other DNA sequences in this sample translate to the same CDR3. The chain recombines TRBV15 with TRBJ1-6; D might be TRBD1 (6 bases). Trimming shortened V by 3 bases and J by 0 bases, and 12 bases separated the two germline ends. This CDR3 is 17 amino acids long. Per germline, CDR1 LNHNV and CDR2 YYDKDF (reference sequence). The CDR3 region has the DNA TGTGCCACCAGCAGGGTTACAGGGAGCTCCTATAATTCACCCCTCCACTTT. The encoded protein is CATSRVTGSSYNSPLHF.

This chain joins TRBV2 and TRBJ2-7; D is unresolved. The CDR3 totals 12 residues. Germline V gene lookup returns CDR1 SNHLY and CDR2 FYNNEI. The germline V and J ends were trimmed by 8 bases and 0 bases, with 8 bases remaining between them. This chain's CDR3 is CASLSSSYEQYF. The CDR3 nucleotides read TGTGCCAGCCTGAGTAGCTCCTACGAGCAGTACTTC.

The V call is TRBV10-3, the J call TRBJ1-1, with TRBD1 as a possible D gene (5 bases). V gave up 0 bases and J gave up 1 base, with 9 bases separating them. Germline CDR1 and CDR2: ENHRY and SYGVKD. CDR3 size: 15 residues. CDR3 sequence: CAISESGLRNTEAFF. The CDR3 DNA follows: TGTGCCATCAGTGAGTCGGGACTTAGGAACACTGAAGCTTTCTTT.

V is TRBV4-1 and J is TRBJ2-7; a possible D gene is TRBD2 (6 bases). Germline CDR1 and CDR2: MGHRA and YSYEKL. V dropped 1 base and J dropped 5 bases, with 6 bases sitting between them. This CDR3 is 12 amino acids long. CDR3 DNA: TGCGCCAGCAGCCAAGCGGGGGACGAGCAGTACTTC. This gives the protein CASSQAGDEQYF.